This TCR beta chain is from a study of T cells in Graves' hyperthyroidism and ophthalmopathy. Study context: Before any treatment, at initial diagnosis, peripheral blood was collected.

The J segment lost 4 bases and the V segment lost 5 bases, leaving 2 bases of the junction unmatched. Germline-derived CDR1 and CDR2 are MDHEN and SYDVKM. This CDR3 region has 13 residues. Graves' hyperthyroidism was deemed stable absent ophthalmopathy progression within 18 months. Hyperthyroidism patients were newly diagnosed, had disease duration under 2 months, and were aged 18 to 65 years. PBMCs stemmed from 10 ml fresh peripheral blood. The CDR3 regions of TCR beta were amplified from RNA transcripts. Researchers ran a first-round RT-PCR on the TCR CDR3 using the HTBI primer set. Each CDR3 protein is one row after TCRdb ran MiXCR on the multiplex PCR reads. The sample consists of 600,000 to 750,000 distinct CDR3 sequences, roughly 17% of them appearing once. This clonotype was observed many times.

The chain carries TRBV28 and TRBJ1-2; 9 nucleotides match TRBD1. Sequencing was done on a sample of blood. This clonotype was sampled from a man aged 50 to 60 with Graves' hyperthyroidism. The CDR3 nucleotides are TGTGCCAGCAGTGAGACAGGGGGCTATGGCTACACCTTC. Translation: CASSETGGYGYTF.